This record covers a single TCR beta chain. Its antigen is still unknown. The data stem from a study of T-cell reconstitution after alpha-beta-depleted transplantation in children. Preparation of the TCRbeta library was carried out with unique molecular identifiers. TCRdb analysed the PCR reads with MiXCR anew, one entry per CDR3 protein. The repertoire includes around 500,000 distinct CDR3 sequences, 20% to 25% of them detected once, and 14% sits in the top ten. Germline CDR1 is SQVTM and CDR2 is ANQGSEA. V was cut by 8 bases and J by 3 bases, with 8 bases left in between. The CDR3 sequence is 11 residues long. Whole-study results and caveats: Reported findings indicate that, about two months after transplant, alpha-beta T cells came from several hundred expanded clones, which were derived from non-depleted graft cells. The authors attributed T-cell counts and diversity one year after transplant mostly to newly produced T cells.

This sample comprised PBMCs, mostly from graft donor cells, obtained 360 days after TCRalphabeta/CD19-depleted stem cell transplant. This sequence originates from a boy younger than two who had a stem cell transplant for acute myeloid leukemia, so the T cells may come from the graft donor. The V call is TRBV29-1, the J call TRBJ1-3, with D unclear. The CDR3 DNA reads TGCAGCACCCACAGTGGAAACACCATATATTTT. Protein sequence: CSTHSGNTIYF.